These 22 T cell receptor beta chains originate from one sample sequenced in a study of Graves' ophthalmopathy and Graves' hyperthyroidism. Using RNA transcripts, the TCR beta CDR3 regions were amplified. RT-PCR in the first round used HTBI primers; a second-round multiplex PCR followed. MiXCR was run by TCRdb on the multiplex PCR reads, yielding one entry per CDR3 protein. The data contain hundreds of thousands of distinct CDR3 sequences, about 15% of them singletons. Material for sequencing was blood. Receptors were obtained from a woman in her 30s with Graves' ophthalmopathy.

This clonotype was seen at least ten times. The gene calls are TRBV20-1 and TRBJ1-1; possibly TRBD1 for D (6 bases). Germline V CDR1 and CDR2: DFQATT, SNEGSKA (reference sequence). The ends were cut back, 6 bases at V and 1 base at J, with 18 bases in the middle. The CDR3 is made up of 15 amino acids. The DNA for the CDR3 is TGCAGTGCGGGACTCTCGGGGGCTCGGAACACTGAAGCTTTCTTT. This translates into CSAGLSGARNTEAFF.

This clonotype was counted at least ten times. The chain has TRBV6-5 and TRBJ1-2; D call uncertain. Trimming left V 2 bases short and J 0 bases short, with 4 bases between. Germline assignment: CDR1 MNHEY and CDR2 SVGAGI. This CDR3 has 13 amino acids. CDR3 protein: CASSYETNYGYTF. The DNA for the CDR3 is TGTGCCAGCAGTTACGAAACTAACTATGGCTACACCTTC.

This clonotype was observed at least ten times. The rearrangement links TRBV12-3 or TRBV12-4 to TRBJ2-7, with 13 bases matching TRBD2. The CDR3 has 15 residues. Trimming took 6 bases from V and 7 from J; bases not matched to a gene: 9. CDR3 in DNA: TGTGCCAGCAGGCCAGGACTAGCGGGAGCGGGAGAGCAGTACTTC. As protein: CASRPGLAGAGEQYF.

The sample holds many counts of this clonotype. The chain couples TRBV28 to TRBJ1-6; D is perhaps TRBD1 (5 bases). CDR3 size: 13 residues. The V and J ends lost 8 bases and 9 bases respectively, with 14 bases between them. Looked up from germline, CDR1 is MDHEN and CDR2 is SYDVKM. The CDR3 loop reads CASREGLSSPLHF. The CDR3 nucleotides read TGTGCCAGCCGGGAGGGGTTATCTTCACCCCTCCACTTT.

This chain uses TRBV27 with TRBJ2-1; TRBD2 matches 10 bases. The CDR3 spans 14 residues. In germline, CDR1 is MNHEY, CDR2 SMNVEV (reference sequence). The trim removed 6 bases at V and 8 bases at J, leaving 7 bases unmatched. Here the CDR3 DNA reads TGTGCCAGCAGACTAGCGGGAAGGCGCGATGAGCAGTTCTTC. It is translated as CASRLAGRRDEQFF.

This clonotype has at least ten counts. J is TRBJ2-2 and V is TRBV7-3; no clear D. Per the germline V gene, CDR1 is SGHTA and CDR2 is FQGTGA. The CDR3 extends over 12 amino acids. Trimming removed 4 bases at V and 6 bases at J, with 6 bases between. CDR3 nucleotide sequence: TGTGCCAGCAGCTCATCTTCCGGGGAGCTGTTTTTT. Translation: CASSSSSGELFF.

A single count supports this clonotype. An end of the junction does not agree with germline; a read error may underlie this. This chain joins TRBV28 and TRBJ1-1, with D unresolved. The length of the CDR3 is 16 residues. The germline gives CDR1 MDHEN, CDR2 SYDVKM. The CDR3 is CASTITSGISNTDAFF. The CDR3 coding sequence is TGTGCCAGCACCATCACCTCCGGGATATCCAACACTGATGCTTTCTTT. Filled out from reference TRBV28 and TRBJ1-1, the complete variable domain reads DVKVTQSSRYLVKRTGEKVFLECVQDMDHENMFWYRQDPGLGLRLIYFSYDVKMKEKGDIPEGYSVSREKKERFSLILESASTNQTSMYLCASTITSGISNTDAFFGQGTRLTVV.

Written as DNA, the CDR3 is TGTGCCAGCAGTTGGCCTGGAGACGAGACCCAGTACTTC. Translating it yields CASSWPGDETQYF. V is TRBV12-3 or TRBV12-4 and J is TRBJ2-5; D is uncertain. The germline V and J ends were trimmed by 4 bases and 5 bases, with 11 bases remaining between them. This CDR3 has 13 amino acids.

This clonotype was seen many times. The chain uses TRBV25-1 and TRBJ1-2, with D unclear. The CDR3 extends over 15 amino acids. Germline lookup yields CDR1 MGHDK and CDR2 SYGVNS. Trimming shortened V by 4 bases and J by 3 bases, and 15 bases separated the two germline ends. The CDR3 DNA sequence: TGTGCCAGCAGTGTCCTCGGGGAGGGCTACTATGGCTACACCTTC. This encodes CASSVLGEGYYGYTF.

This clonotype came up a few times. The chain carries TRBV11-2 and TRBJ2-7; TRBD1 matches 8 bases. The CDR3 is 16 residues long. V lost 5 bases to trimming and J lost 2 bases; unmatched junction nucleotides: 11. Germline V gives CDR1 SGHAT, CDR2 FQNNGV. The CDR3 loop is CASSRTGGTPTYEQYF. Written as DNA, the CDR3 is TGTGCCAGCAGCAGAACAGGGGGAACCCCCACCTACGAGCAGTACTTC.

This clonotype was seen many times. The chain uses TRBV20-1 and TRBJ1-1, with 7 bases lining up with TRBD1. The CDR3 has 13 residues. The junction had 5 bases not matched to a gene; V was cut back by 1 base and J by 6 bases. In germline, CDR1 is DFQATT, CDR2 SNEGSKA (reference sequence). The CDR3 nucleotides are TGCAGTGCTAGAGTCAGACAGGGCGCTGAAGCTTTCTTT. As protein: CSARVRQGAEAFF.

In its sample, this clonotype was seen many times. The chain is built from TRBV27 and TRBJ1-2; weak D call: TRBD1 (5 bases). Trimming took 8 bases from V and 4 from J, leaving 17 bases between them. This CDR3 has 14 amino acids. Germline CDR1 is MNHEY and CDR2 is SMNVEV (reference sequence). CDR3 bases: TGTGCCAGCGGGATAGGGGAGACGGGCTATGGCTACACCTTC. Its protein product is CASGIGETGYGYTF.

The chain joins TRBV27 to TRBJ2-7; no definite D call. V shed 3 bases and J shed 2 bases, with 8 bases lying between them. Germline V gene data show CDR1 as MNHEY and CDR2 as SMNVEV (reference sequence). The CDR3 is 13 amino acids. The CDR3 loop reads CASSFQYPYEQYF. CDR3 DNA sequence: TGTGCCAGCAGTTTTCAGTACCCCTACGAGCAGTACTTC.

V gene TRBV14 combines with J gene TRBJ1-1; D remains unclear. V gave up 2 bases and J gave up 0 bases, with 7 bases separating them. CDR1 is SGHDN, CDR2 FVKESK, per germline. This CDR3 has 14 amino acids. The CDR3 loop is CASSQNGLNTEAFF. The CDR3, as DNA: TGTGCCAGCAGCCAAAACGGTTTGAACACTGAAGCTTTCTTT.

Many counts were recorded for this clonotype. The chain carries TRBV20-1 and TRBJ2-7, with TRBD2 identical over 10 bases. Trimming at V came to 1 base and at J to 3 bases, leaving 9 bases not matched to a gene. The CDR3 runs 16 residues. CDR1 DFQATT and CDR2 SNEGSKA come from the germline V gene (reference sequence). CDR3 sequence reads: CSARGHLAGVDYEQYF. CDR3 coding DNA: TGCAGTGCTAGAGGCCATCTAGCGGGGGTAGACTACGAGCAGTACTTC.

Comments on this clonotype: A clone one base away is much larger, so this may be a read error. The chain links TRBV4-1 to TRBJ2-7; unclear D gene. This CDR3 has 15 residues. Looked up from germline, CDR1 is MGHRA and CDR2 is YSYEKL. DNA for the CDR3: TGCGCCAGCAGCCAAGAACAGTTCGCACCCTACGAGCAGTGCTTC. Translating gives CASSQEQFAPYEQCF.

This clonotype was counted at least ten times. This chain links TRBV12-3 or TRBV12-4 with TRBJ2-5; D remains ambiguous. This CDR3 contains 11 residues. V lost 6 bases and J lost 5, with 7 bases in between. The DNA for the CDR3 is TGTGCCAGCAGCCGGAAGGAGACCCAGTACTTC. Translation: CASSRKETQYF.

This clonotype was counted at least ten times. The chain combines TRBV29-1 with TRBJ1-2; D unclear. CDR1 and CDR2 (germline): SQVTM, ANQGSEA. The CDR3 sequence is 11 residues long. V gave up 3 bases and J gave up 8 bases, with 10 bases separating them. This CDR3 is CSVEAGPGYTF. CDR3 sequence (DNA): TGCAGCGTTGAGGCAGGTCCGGGCTACACCTTC. Full variable domain (remainder filled in from reference TRBV29-1 and TRBJ1-2): SAVISQKPSRDICQRGTSLTIQCQVDSQVTMMFWYRQQPGQSLTLIATANQGSEATYESGFVIDKFPISRPNLTFSTLTVSNMSPEDSSIYLCSVEAGPGYTFGSGTRLTVV.

This clonotype appeared a few times. CDR3 sequence reads: CASSLAGVRGNQPQHF. The CDR3 DNA reads as TGTGCCAGCAGCCTGGCAGGGGTTCGTGGCAATCAGCCCCAGCATTTT. The chain couples TRBV11-1 to TRBJ1-5; perhaps TRBD1 as D (6 bases). This CDR3 region has 16 residues. The germline V gene encodes CDR1 SGHAT and CDR2 FQDESV (reference sequence). Trimming stripped 5 bases from V and 2 bases from J, with 16 bases between.

This clonotype was counted many times. V usage is TRBV12-3 or TRBV12-4 and J usage is TRBJ1-1; no clear D. The V end lost 6 bases, the J end lost 5 bases, and 10 bases lay between the germline ends. The CDR3 runs 12 residues. The CDR3: CASSPPRTEAFF. The CDR3 DNA follows: TGTGCCAGCAGCCCCCCCCGTACTGAAGCTTTCTTT.

This clonotype was counted at least ten times. The rearrangement joins TRBV6-1 to TRBJ2-7, with 8 bases aligning to TRBD1. Germline V CDR1 and CDR2: MNHNS, SASEGT. This CDR3 has 14 amino acids. Trimming cost V 8 bases and J 3 bases; bases outside gene matches: 9. DNA for the CDR3: TGTGCCAGCCCCGGGGGACAGGAAGGCTACGAGCAGTACTTC. This codes for CASPGGQEGYEQYF.

CDR3 protein: CSAMTGTQYF. In nucleotides, the CDR3 is TGCAGTGCAATGACCGGGACCCAGTACTTC. The J gene is TRBJ2-5, the V gene TRBV20-1; no reliable D call. Germline V lookup: CDR1 DFQATT, CDR2 SNEGSKA (reference sequence). The CDR3 extends over 10 amino acids. With 6 bases removed from V and 7 bases from J, the gap between germline ends came to 9 bases.